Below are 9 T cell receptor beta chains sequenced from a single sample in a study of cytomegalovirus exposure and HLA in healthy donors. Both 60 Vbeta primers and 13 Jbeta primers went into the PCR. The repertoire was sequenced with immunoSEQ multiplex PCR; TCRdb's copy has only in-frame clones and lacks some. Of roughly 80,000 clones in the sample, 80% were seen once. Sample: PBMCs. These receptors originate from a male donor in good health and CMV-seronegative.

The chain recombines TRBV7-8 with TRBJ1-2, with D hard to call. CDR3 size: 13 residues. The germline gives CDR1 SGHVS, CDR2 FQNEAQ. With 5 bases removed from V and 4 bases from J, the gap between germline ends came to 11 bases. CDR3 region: CASSPTGIYGYTF. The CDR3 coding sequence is TGTGCCAGCAGCCCTACGGGGATCTATGGCTACACCTTC.

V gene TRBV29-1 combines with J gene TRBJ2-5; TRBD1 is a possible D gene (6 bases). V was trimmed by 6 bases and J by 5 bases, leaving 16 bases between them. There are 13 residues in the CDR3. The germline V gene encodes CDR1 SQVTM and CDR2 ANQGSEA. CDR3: CSVNRVLWETQYF. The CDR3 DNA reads TGCAGCGTCAACAGGGTTTTATGGGAGACCCAGTACTTC.

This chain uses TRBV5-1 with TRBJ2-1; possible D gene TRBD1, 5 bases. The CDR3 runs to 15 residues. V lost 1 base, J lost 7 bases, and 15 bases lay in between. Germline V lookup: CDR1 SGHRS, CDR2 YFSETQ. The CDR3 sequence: CASSLTGSGANEQFF. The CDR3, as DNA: TGCGCCAGCAGCTTGACGGGTAGTGGGGCGAATGAGCAGTTCTTC.

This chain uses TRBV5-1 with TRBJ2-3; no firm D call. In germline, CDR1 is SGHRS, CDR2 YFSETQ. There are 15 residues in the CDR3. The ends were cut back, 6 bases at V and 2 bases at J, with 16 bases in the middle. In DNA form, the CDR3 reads TGCGCCAGCACCTGGGCTGCCTTCGACACAGATACGCAGTATTTT. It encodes CASTWAAFDTDTQYF.

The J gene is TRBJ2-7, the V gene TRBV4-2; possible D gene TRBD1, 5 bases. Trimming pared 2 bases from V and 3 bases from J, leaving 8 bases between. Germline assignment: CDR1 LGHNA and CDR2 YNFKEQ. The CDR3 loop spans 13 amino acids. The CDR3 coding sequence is TGTGCCAGCAGCCAAAAAGACAGCTACGAGCAGTACTTC. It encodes CASSQKDSYEQYF.

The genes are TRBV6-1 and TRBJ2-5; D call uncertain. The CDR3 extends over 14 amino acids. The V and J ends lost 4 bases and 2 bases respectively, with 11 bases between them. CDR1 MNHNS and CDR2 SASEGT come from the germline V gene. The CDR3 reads CASSVSRQQETQYF. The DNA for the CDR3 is TGTGCCAGCAGTGTAAGTCGTCAGCAAGAGACCCAGTACTTC.

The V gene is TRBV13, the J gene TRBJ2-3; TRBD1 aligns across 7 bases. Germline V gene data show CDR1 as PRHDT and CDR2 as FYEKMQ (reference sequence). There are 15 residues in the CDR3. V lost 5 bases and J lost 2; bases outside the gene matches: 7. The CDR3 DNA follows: TGTGCCAGCAGCAAATGGGGACAGCCCACAGATACGCAGTATTTT. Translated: CASSKWGQPTDTQYF.

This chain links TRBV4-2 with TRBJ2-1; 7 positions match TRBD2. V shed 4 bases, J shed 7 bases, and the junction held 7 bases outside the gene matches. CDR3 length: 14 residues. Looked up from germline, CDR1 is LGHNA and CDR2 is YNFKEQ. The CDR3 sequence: CASSPTRGENEQFF. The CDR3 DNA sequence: TGTGCCAGCAGCCCAACTCGGGGGGAGAATGAGCAGTTCTTC.

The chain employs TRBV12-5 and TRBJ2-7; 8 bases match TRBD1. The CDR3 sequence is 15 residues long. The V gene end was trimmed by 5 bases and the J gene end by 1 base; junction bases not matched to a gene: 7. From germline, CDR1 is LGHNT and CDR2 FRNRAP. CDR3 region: CASGHGQGKSYEQYF. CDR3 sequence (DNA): TGTGCTAGTGGTCACGGACAGGGAAAGTCCTACGAGCAGTACTTC.